A selection of T cell receptor beta chains follows, all from one sample in a study of cytomegalovirus exposure and HLA in healthy donors. Assay used: immunoSEQ multiplex PCR; TCRdb lists only in-frame clones, some missing. The data show over 80,000 clones, roughly four fifths seen once. The sequencing input was PBMCs. These TCRs come from a man aged 35 to 55 in good health and CMV-seropositive. Both conserved end residues are part of each CDR3. The D gene is left open where the match is weak. Not every row has a clone size; where given, it reads once, few, many or a size class.

TGTGCCAGCAGTGAATCTAGCGGGAGTGGCTACGAGCAGTACTTC,CASSESSGSGYEQYF,TRBD2,15,NA,TRBJ2-7,TRBV2
TGTGCCAGCACTCAAGCGGGGACTAGCGGGGGGAGGAAGACCCAGTACTTC,CASTQAGTSGGRKTQYF,TRBD2,17,NA,TRBJ2-5,TRBV6-1
TGTGCCAGCAGCGTCAGCGGGAGGGGGACCGGGGAGCTGTTTTTT,CASSVSGRGTGELFF,TRBD2,15,NA,TRBJ2-2,TRBV2
TGTGCCAGCAGCCAAGACAACCAAGAGACCCAGTACTTC,CASSQDNQETQYF,NA,13,NA,TRBJ2-5,TRBV14
TGTGCCAGCAGTGACCCGGACAGGGGTCAGCCCCAGCATTTT,CASSDPDRGQPQHF,TRBD1,14,NA,TRBJ1-5,TRBV2
TGTGCCAGCAACATGGCCGGGGGCACTGAAGCTTTCTTT,CASNMAGGTEAFF,NA,13,NA,TRBJ1-1,TRBV6-5
TGTGCCAGCAGCTTTCGACAGTACACTGAAGCTTTCTTT,CASSFRQYTEAFF,NA,13,NA,TRBJ1-1,TRBV11-3
TGTGCCAGTAGTAAACTAGCGGGAGGATCGTACAATGAGCAGTTCTTC,CASSKLAGGSYNEQFF,TRBD2,16,NA,TRBJ2-1,TRBV19
TGTGCCAGCAGCCAACACGGGGGGCCCTACGAGCAGTACTTC,CASSQHGGPYEQYF,NA,14,NA,TRBJ2-7,TRBV14
TGTGCCAGCAGCCAAGAGGCAATAGCGGCGATGACTTACAATGAGCAGTTCTTC,CASSQEAIAAMTYNEQFF,NA,18,NA,TRBJ2-1,TRBV4-2
TGTGCCAGCCTTCAGGACAGGGGTAGCGATGAGCAGTTCTTC,CASLQDRGSDEQFF,TRBD1,14,NA,TRBJ2-1,TRBV2
TGTGCCAGCTCTTCCGGGACTAGGGGTAATGAGCAGTTCTTC,CASSSGTRGNEQFF,TRBD2,14,NA,TRBJ2-1,TRBV18
TGTGCCAGCAGTCAGATCGACAGGCAAGAGACCCAGTACTTC,CASSQIDRQETQYF,NA,14,NA,TRBJ2-5,TRBV6-5
TGTGCCAGCAGTTTTCGCCCAGGGGGCGATGGCTACACCTTC,CASSFRPGGDGYTF,TRBD1,14,NA,TRBJ1-2,TRBV28
TGTGCCAGTAGTCTGGACAGGGGGGAGTGGCAGCCCCAGCATTTT,CASSLDRGEWQPQHF,TRBD1,15,few,TRBJ1-5,TRBV19
TGCGCCAGCAGCTTGGAAGGGACTAGCGGGGGGAGCACAGATACGCAGTATTTT,CASSLEGTSGGSTDTQYF,TRBD2,18,NA,TRBJ2-3,TRBV5-1
TGCGCCAGCAGCTTGGGGCTAGCGGTACAAGGGACCCAGTACTTC,CASSLGLAVQGTQYF,TRBD2,15,NA,TRBJ2-5,TRBV5-1